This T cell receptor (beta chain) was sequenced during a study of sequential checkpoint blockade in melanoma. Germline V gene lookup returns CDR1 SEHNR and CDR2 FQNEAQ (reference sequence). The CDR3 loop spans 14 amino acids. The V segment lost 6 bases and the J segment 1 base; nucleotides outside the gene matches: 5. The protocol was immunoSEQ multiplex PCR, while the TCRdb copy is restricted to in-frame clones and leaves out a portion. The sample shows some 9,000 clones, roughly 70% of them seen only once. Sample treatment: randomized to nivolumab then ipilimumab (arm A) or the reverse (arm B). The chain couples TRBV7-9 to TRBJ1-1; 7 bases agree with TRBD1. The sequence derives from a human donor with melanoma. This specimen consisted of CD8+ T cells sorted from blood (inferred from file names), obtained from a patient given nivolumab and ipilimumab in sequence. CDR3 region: CASSRQGQNTEAFF. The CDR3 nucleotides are TGTGCCAGCAGTCGACAGGGACAGAACACTGAAGCTTTCTTT.